These 11 T cell receptor beta chains share one sample of origin, sequenced in a study of OX40 agonist ivuxolimab in advanced cancers. The library was produced with the immunoSEQ multiplex PCR assay. TCRdb stores this immuneACCESS table with in-frame sequences only. Part of the clones is absent; in the studies checked, under half of the shortfall reflects unresolved V genes, and no reason is known for the rest. This sample holds 80,000 to 100,000 clones; roughly 94% were observed only once. Of the sample, 0.15% to 0.2% is held by the ten largest clones. Sequencing was performed on CD4+ or CD8+ T cells sorted from blood, taken in a trial of the OX40 agonist ivuxolimab. The receptors stem from an adult with an advanced solid tumor such as melanoma, head and neck, liver or kidney cancer.

The rearrangement links TRBV28 to TRBJ1-2; D remains ambiguous. Germline CDR1 reads MDHEN; CDR2 reads SYDVKM. This CDR3 has 15 amino acids. V shed 2 bases and J shed 3 bases, with 13 bases lying between them. CDR3 region: CASSLPGWAYYGYTF. As DNA, the CDR3 is TGTGCCAGCAGTTTACCCGGATGGGCCTACTATGGCTACACCTTC.

J is TRBJ2-1 and V is TRBV7-2; D gene ambiguous. Germline V gene lookup returns CDR1 SGHTA and CDR2 FQGNSA. The V end was cut by 5 bases, the J end by 6 bases, with 11 bases between. There are 13 residues in the CDR3. The CDR3 region is CASSLEPGNEQFF. The CDR3 coding sequence is TGTGCCAGCAGCCTAGAACCGGGCAATGAGCAGTTCTTC.

The chain combines TRBV11-3 with TRBJ2-2, with 13 bases that match TRBD2. The CDR3 extends over 16 amino acids. The germline V gene encodes CDR1 SGHNT and CDR2 YENEEA. V gave up 5 bases and J gave up 6 bases; unmatched junction bases: 6. The CDR3 spells CASSHRTSGGPGELFF. The CDR3 DNA sequence: TGTGCCAGCAGCCATCGGACTAGCGGGGGTCCCGGGGAGCTGTTTTTT.

This clone appeared a single time. The gene calls are TRBV25-1 and TRBJ1-1, with D unclear. The CDR3 sequence is 14 residues long. Germline loops: CDR1 MGHDK, CDR2 SYGVNS. Trimming cost V 6 bases and J 1 base, with 12 bases left between them. The CDR3 DNA reads TGTGCCAGCAGAATCGAGAACGCGAACACTGAAGCTTTCTTT. This encodes CASRIENANTEAFF.

The CDR3 protein is CASSKGVGLDTDTQYF. The CDR3 DNA reads as TGTGCCAGCAGCAAGGGGGTGGGACTGGACACAGATACGCAGTATTTT. The chain links TRBV7-3 to TRBJ2-3, with D tentatively TRBD1 or TRBD2 (6 bases each). The CDR3 sequence is 16 residues long. The V and J ends lost 5 bases and 2 bases respectively, with 17 bases between them. Germline V gene sequence: CDR1 SGHTA, CDR2 FQGTGA.

This chain uses TRBV10-1 with TRBJ1-2; 8 bases map to TRBD1. After removal of 6 bases from V and 8 bases from J, the junction contained 8 bases not matched to a gene. The germline V gene has CDR1 WNHNN and CDR2 SYGVQD (reference sequence). The CDR3 is made up of 13 amino acids. The CDR3 nucleotides read TGCGCCAGCAGCTCCGGACAGGGCGACGGCTACACCTTC. Its translation: CASSSGQGDGYTF.

The V call is TRBV6-5, the J call TRBJ2-7; 7 bases are shared with TRBD1. In germline, CDR1 is MNHEY, CDR2 SVGAGI. V lost 6 bases, J lost 4 bases, and 6 bases stayed unmatched. The CDR3 has 13 amino acids. The DNA of the CDR3 is TGTGCCAGCAGCTACAGGGGACCATACGAGCAGTACTTC. This gives the protein CASSYRGPYEQYF.

V gene TRBV11-3 combines with J gene TRBJ1-2; D is possibly TRBD1 (6 bases). CDR1 SGHNT and CDR2 YENEEA come from the germline V gene. V lost 1 base, J lost 5 bases, and 20 bases lay in between. The CDR3 spans 17 residues. The CDR3 sequence is CASSLGESEGTKYGYTF. The DNA of the CDR3 is TGTGCCAGCAGCTTAGGGGAGAGCGAGGGGACAAAATATGGCTACACCTTC.

This chain joins TRBV5-1 and TRBJ2-5, with TRBD1 as a possible D gene (7 bases). The CDR3 runs 17 residues. Germline assignment: CDR1 SGHRS and CDR2 YFSETQ. The germline V and J ends were trimmed by 0 bases and 0 bases, with 15 bases remaining between them. DNA for the CDR3: TGCGCCAGCAGCTTGGCGCGGGACAGTCAGTACCAAGAGACCCAGTACTTC. Residues: CASSLARDSQYQETQYF.

The CDR3 coding sequence is TGTGCCATCAGTGCAGGGGGCGGTGAAAAACTGTTTTTT. Amino acid sequence: CAISAGGGEKLFF. The chain employs TRBV10-3 and TRBJ1-4; 8 positions match TRBD1. The CDR3 covers 13 residues. Germline V gene sequence: CDR1 ENHRY, CDR2 SYGVKD. Germline trimming cut 4 bases from V and 7 bases from J; bases unmatched to any gene: 2.

The rearrangement uses TRBV18 and TRBJ2-7, with TRBD1 identical over 11 bases. Germline values: CDR1 KGHSH, CDR2 LQKENI. V dropped 2 bases and J dropped 7; count of bases not matched to a gene: 10. This CDR3 is built from 16 residues. The CDR3 spells CASSPREGQGAQEQYF. CDR3 coding DNA: TGTGCCAGCTCACCAAGGGAAGGACAGGGGGCTCAAGAGCAGTACTTC.